This T cell receptor (beta chain) was identified in a study of T cells in Graves' hyperthyroidism and ophthalmopathy. Study-level information: The authors collected peripheral blood at initial diagnosis, before any treatment.

Duration under 3 months, a NOSPECS grade of at least 4, and a Clinical Activity Score of at least 3 characterized the ophthalmopathy patients. Amplification yielded TCR beta CDR3 regions, with RNA transcripts as the source. HTBI primers drove first-round RT-PCR of the TCR CDR3. TCRdb analysed the multiplex PCR reads with MiXCR anew, one entry per CDR3 protein. The data hold about 460,000 distinct CDR3 sequences, with roughly 22% observed a single time. Trimming cost V 7 bases and J 6 bases, with 15 bases left between them. CDR3 length equals 14 residues. Per the germline V gene, CDR1 is SNHLY and CDR2 is FYNNEI. The study, taken as a whole, reports: Among clonotypes expanded in thyroid above 0.001, most were also found in blood.

This clonotype was recorded many times. The antigen is unknown. This sequence joins TRBV2 and TRBJ2-2; a weak D match, TRBD2 (5 bases). The TCR sequence derives from an older woman with Graves' ophthalmopathy. Specimen: blood. The CDR3 DNA sequence: TGTGCCAGCACCTCTACTAGTGCAGCCGGGGAGCTGTTTTTT. It is translated as CASTSTSAAGELFF.